This is a list of T cell receptor beta chains from one sample in a study of T cells after somatic rescue of genetic block. Clones were read by immunoSEQ multiplex PCR, and TCRdb kept only the in-frame ones, dropping some. The repertoire consists of about 67,000 clones, with 90% to 95% occurring once and the leading ten covering 3%. The sample consisted of peripheral blood mononuclear cells (PBMCs). Receptors originate from a man aged 40-49 years. Both conserved end residues are part of each CDR3. A D gene is named only where the DNA matches it firmly. Some rows mark clone size as missing; the rest say once, few, many or name a class of expanded clone.

v_gene: TRBV2; j_gene: TRBJ2-5; len: 15; d_gene: TRBD2; abundance: .; CDR3aa: CASKPRLARGGTQYF; CDR3nt: TGTGCCAGCAAACCTAGACTAGCTAGAGGTGGGACCCAGTACTTC
v_gene: TRBV21-1; j_gene: TRBJ1-6; len: 19; d_gene: .; abundance: .; CDR3aa: CASSKLERGQGSYNSPLHF; CDR3nt: TGTGCCAGCAGCAAATTGGAGAGAGGACAGGGATCCTATAATTCACCCCTCCACTTT
v_gene: TRBV9; j_gene: TRBJ1-2; len: 13; d_gene: .; abundance: .; CDR3aa: CASSVATVYGYTF; CDR3nt: TGTGCCAGCAGCGTAGCTACAGTCTATGGCTACACCTTC
v_gene: TRBV5-8; j_gene: TRBJ2-3; len: 17; d_gene: TRBD1; abundance: .; CDR3aa: CASSQGQGEITTDTQYF; CDR3nt: TGTGCCAGCAGCCAGGGACAGGGGGAGATTACTACAGATACGCAGTATTTT
v_gene: TRBV5-1; j_gene: TRBJ2-5; len: 15; d_gene: .; abundance: .; CDR3aa: CASRVDGGVQETQYF; CDR3nt: TGCGCCAGCAGAGTGGACGGCGGGGTCCAAGAGACCCAGTACTTC
v_gene: TRBV27; j_gene: TRBJ1-5; len: 15; d_gene: .; abundance: .; CDR3aa: CASSVGGLGNQPQHF; CDR3nt: TGTGCCAGCAGTGTCGGGGGGCTAGGCAATCAGCCCCAGCATTTT
v_gene: TRBV7-2; j_gene: TRBJ2-5; len: 15; d_gene: .; abundance: .; CDR3aa: CASSLYSTGTQTQYF; CDR3nt: TGTGCCAGCAGCTTATACTCGACAGGCACGCAGACCCAGTACTTC
v_gene: TRBV28; j_gene: TRBJ2-2; len: 13; d_gene: TRBD1; abundance: .; CDR3aa: CASRGQAAGELFF; CDR3nt: TGTGCCAGCCGCGGACAGGCCGCCGGGGAGCTGTTTTTT
v_gene: TRBV19; j_gene: TRBJ1-1; len: 14; d_gene: .; abundance: .; CDR3aa: CASSSGGADTEAFF; CDR3nt: TGTGCCAGTAGTTCTGGGGGCGCGGACACTGAAGCTTTCTTT
v_gene: TRBV13; j_gene: TRBJ2-3; len: 12; d_gene: .; abundance: .; CDR3aa: CASGQGSDTQYF; CDR3nt: TGTGCCAGCGGGCAGGGGTCAGATACGCAGTATTTT
v_gene: TRBV21-1; j_gene: TRBJ2-7; len: 16; d_gene: .; abundance: .; CDR3aa: CASTPKGGTVHYEQYF; CDR3nt: TGTGCCAGCACCCCGAAAGGGGGGACAGTGCACTACGAGCAGTACTTC
v_gene: TRBV6-5; j_gene: TRBJ1-5; len: 13; d_gene: .; abundance: .; CDR3aa: CASSPSIMQPQHF; CDR3nt: TGTGCCAGCAGTCCAAGCATTATGCAGCCCCAGCATTTT
v_gene: TRBV7-6; j_gene: TRBJ2-2; len: 15; d_gene: .; abundance: .; CDR3aa: CASSLARTNTGELFF; CDR3nt: TGTGCCAGCAGCTTAGCCAGGACTAACACCGGGGAGCTGTTTTTT
v_gene: TRBV2; j_gene: TRBJ2-3; len: 15; d_gene: TRBD2; abundance: .; CDR3aa: CASRGLAGYTDTQYF; CDR3nt: TGTGCCAGCAGGGGACTAGCGGGTTACACAGATACGCAGTATTTT
v_gene: TRBV2; j_gene: TRBJ2-7; len: 12; d_gene: .; abundance: .; CDR3aa: CASSEGGYEQYF; CDR3nt: TGTGCCAGCAGTGAAGGTGGCTACGAGCAGTACTTC
v_gene: TRBV19; j_gene: TRBJ2-5; len: 16; d_gene: TRBD2; abundance: .; CDR3aa: CASSMGRVAGGETQYF; CDR3nt: TGTGCCAGTAGTATGGGTAGGGTAGCGGGAGGCGAGACCCAGTACTTC
v_gene: TRBV5-6; j_gene: TRBJ2-7; len: 13; d_gene: .; abundance: .; CDR3aa: CASSFQGPREQYF; CDR3nt: TGTGCCAGCAGCTTTCAGGGTCCTAGGGAGCAGTACTTC
v_gene: TRBV6-1; j_gene: TRBJ2-2; len: 14; d_gene: .; abundance: .; CDR3aa: CASSESRVTGELFF; CDR3nt: TGTGCCAGCAGTGAATCCAGGGTCACCGGGGAGCTGTTTTTT
v_gene: TRBV6-6; j_gene: TRBJ2-7; len: 15; d_gene: .; abundance: .; CDR3aa: CASSYSPPGDYEQYF; CDR3nt: TGTGCCAGCAGTTACTCTCCCCCAGGGGACTACGAGCAGTACTTC
v_gene: TRBV9; j_gene: TRBJ2-2; len: 13; d_gene: TRBD2; abundance: .; CDR3aa: CASKAGVTGELFF; CDR3nt: TGTGCCAGCAAGGCGGGGGTTACCGGGGAGCTGTTTTTT
v_gene: TRBV5-1; j_gene: TRBJ2-3; len: 15; d_gene: .; abundance: .; CDR3aa: CASRQNSPRTDTQYF; CDR3nt: TGCGCCAGCAGGCAGAACAGCCCCCGCACAGATACGCAGTATTTT
v_gene: TRBV5-1; j_gene: TRBJ2-7; len: 12; d_gene: .; abundance: .; CDR3aa: CASSFEGYEQYF; CDR3nt: TGCGCCAGCAGCTTCGAAGGTTACGAGCAGTACTTC
v_gene: TRBV19; j_gene: TRBJ1-1; len: 14; d_gene: .; abundance: .; CDR3aa: CASSNLGPATEAFF; CDR3nt: TGTGCCAGTAGTAACCTGGGACCTGCCACTGAAGCTTTCTTT
v_gene: TRBV21-1; j_gene: TRBJ1-5; len: 18; d_gene: .; abundance: .; CDR3aa: CASSKASEETLINQPQHF; CDR3nt: TGTGCCAGCAGCAAAGCGTCCGAGGAAACCTTGATCAATCAGCCCCAGCATTTT
v_gene: TRBV27; j_gene: TRBJ1-6; len: 18; d_gene: .; abundance: .; CDR3aa: CASSLLSGSGFYNSPLHF; CDR3nt: TGTGCCAGCAGTTTATTATCAGGGTCTGGATTTTATAATTCACCCCTCCACTTT
v_gene: TRBV19; j_gene: TRBJ2-1; len: 13; d_gene: TRBD2; abundance: once; CDR3aa: CASSTSGGNEQFF; CDR3nt: TGTGCCAGTAGTACGAGCGGGGGTAATGAGCAGTTCTTC
v_gene: TRBV19; j_gene: TRBJ1-2; len: 18; d_gene: TRBD1; abundance: .; CDR3aa: CASSKARGSGGYHGGYTF; CDR3nt: TGTGCCAGTAGTAAGGCCCGAGGCTCAGGGGGCTATCACGGCGGCTACACCTTC
v_gene: TRBV27; j_gene: TRBJ2-3; len: 13; d_gene: .; abundance: .; CDR3aa: CASSWAGGDTQYF; CDR3nt: TGTGCCAGCAGTTGGGCAGGGGGGGATACGCAGTATTTT
v_gene: TRBV6-1; j_gene: TRBJ1-5; len: 13; d_gene: .; abundance: once; CDR3aa: CASSPYLGQPQHF; CDR3nt: TGTGCCAGCAGTCCCTATCTGGGTCAGCCCCAGCATTTT
v_gene: TRBV7-6; j_gene: TRBJ2-5; len: 13; d_gene: .; abundance: once; CDR3aa: CASSAQGRETQYF; CDR3nt: TGTGCCAGCAGCGCACAGGGGAGGGAGACCCAGTACTTC
v_gene: TRBV27; j_gene: TRBJ2-2; len: 15; d_gene: .; abundance: .; CDR3aa: CASSATRLLTGELFF; CDR3nt: TGTGCCAGCAGTGCCACCCGACTTCTCACCGGGGAGCTGTTTTTT